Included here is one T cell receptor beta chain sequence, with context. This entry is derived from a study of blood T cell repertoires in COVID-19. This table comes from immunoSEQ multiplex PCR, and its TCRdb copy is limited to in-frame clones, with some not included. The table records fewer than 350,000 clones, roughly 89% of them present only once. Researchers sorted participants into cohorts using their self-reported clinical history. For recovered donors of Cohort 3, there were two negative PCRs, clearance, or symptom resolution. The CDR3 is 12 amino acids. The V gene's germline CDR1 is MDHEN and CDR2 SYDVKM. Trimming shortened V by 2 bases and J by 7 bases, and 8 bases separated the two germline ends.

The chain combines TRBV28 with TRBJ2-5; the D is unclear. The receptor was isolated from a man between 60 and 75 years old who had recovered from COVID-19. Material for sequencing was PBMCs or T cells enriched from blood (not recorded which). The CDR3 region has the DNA TGTGCCAGCAGTTTAAGTTCGGGGACCCAGTACTTC. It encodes CASSLSSGTQYF.